This T cell receptor beta chain emerged from a study of T cell clonality in common variable immunodeficiency. Findings and caveats of the study: In common variable immunodeficiency, TCR beta chains reportedly carried fewer deletions and N-nucleotide insertions.

This clone has a handful of counts. Its antigen remains unknown. From the germline J gene comes the end of the CDR3, since the read stops 3 residues before it. Repertoires were generated with immunoSEQ multiplex PCR, while TCRdb's copy carries only in-frame clones and drops some. The sample contains thousands of clones, none of them singletons. Germline trimming cut 1 base from V and 5 bases from J; bases unmatched to any gene: 9. Germline CDR1 and CDR2: KGHSH and LQKENI. CDR3 length: 16 amino acids. This clonotype was sampled from a human donor with common variable immunodeficiency. The gene calls are TRBV18 and TRBJ2-7; 9 bases map to TRBD2. The specimen sequenced was peripheral blood mononuclear cells. The sequenced CDR3 bases are TGTGCCAGCTCACCACTAGGCGGGAGGGCCGTCGACGAG. This translates into CASSPLGGRAVDE. The full CDR3 protein is CASSPLGGRAVDEQYF.